The clone carrying this T cell receptor beta chain was seen a handful of times. Its antigen is as yet unknown. The source of the sample is a study of beta chain features in type 1 diabetes. The authors reverse transcribed all of the isolated RNA, so sequencing captured expressed TCRB transcripts. Assay used: immunoSEQ multiplex PCR; TCRdb lists only in-frame clones, some missing. Altogether under 400,000 clones are present, around 12% being singletons, with the ten largest covering 0.017%. CDR3 length: 12 amino acids. Between the trimmed V and J ends, which lost 6 bases and 6 bases, there was a span of 8 bases. Germline values: CDR1 MNHEY, CDR2 SVGAGI. Sorted populations all had greater than 95% purity. Overall study results and limits: Within the patient group, naive, central memory and Treg TCRB repertoires appeared more similar to each other than within healthy donors.

This TCR derives from a man between 18 and 29 years old in good health. The sequenced sample consisted of naive CD4+ T cells from blood. J is TRBJ2-2 and V is TRBV6-5; a possible D gene is TRBD1 (5 bases). The chain's CDR3 is CASSQGSGELFF. The CDR3, as DNA: TGTGCCAGCAGCCAGGGATCCGGGGAGCTGTTTTTT.